This T cell receptor beta chain was retrieved from a study of T cell responses to AZD1222 COVID-19 vaccine. The V gene lost 3 bases and the J gene lost 4 bases, with 7 bases spanning the gap. The CDR3 totals 13 residues. Germline-derived CDR1 and CDR2 are MDHEN and SYDVKM. A word on this clone: Antigen: not known.

Some clones are missing from TCRdb's copy, which holds only in-frame ones; the method was immunoSEQ multiplex PCR. The data contain some 110,000 clones, roughly 84% of them seen just once; the ten biggest clones take up about 9.4%. General study results and limits: Spike-specific TCR breadth and depth both grew after two AZD1222 doses.

Sequenced material: peripheral blood, taken on day 0 of AZD1222 vaccination. This chain links TRBV28 with TRBJ2-1, with unresolved D. The source is an adult in good health. The CDR3: CASSFSAYNEQFF. The CDR3 region has the DNA TGTGCCAGCAGTTTCTCAGCATACAATGAGCAGTTCTTC.